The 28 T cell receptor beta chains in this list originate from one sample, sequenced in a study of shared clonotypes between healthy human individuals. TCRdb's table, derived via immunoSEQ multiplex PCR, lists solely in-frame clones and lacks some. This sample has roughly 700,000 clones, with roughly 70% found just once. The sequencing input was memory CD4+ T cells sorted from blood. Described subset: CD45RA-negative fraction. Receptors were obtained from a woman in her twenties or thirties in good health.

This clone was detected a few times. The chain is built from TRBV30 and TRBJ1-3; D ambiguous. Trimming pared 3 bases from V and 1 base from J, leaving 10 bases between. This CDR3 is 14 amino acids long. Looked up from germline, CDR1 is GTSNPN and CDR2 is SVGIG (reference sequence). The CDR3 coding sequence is TGTGCCTGGAGGGAAATGAGTTCTGGAAACACCATATATTTT. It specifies CAWREMSSGNTIYF.

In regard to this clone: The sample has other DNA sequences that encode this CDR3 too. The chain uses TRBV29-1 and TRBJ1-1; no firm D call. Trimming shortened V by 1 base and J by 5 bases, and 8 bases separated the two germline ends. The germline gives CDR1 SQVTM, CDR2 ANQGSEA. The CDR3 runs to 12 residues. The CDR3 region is CSVEGVGTEAFF. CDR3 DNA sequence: TGCAGCGTTGAAGGGGTTGGAACTGAAGCTTTCTTT. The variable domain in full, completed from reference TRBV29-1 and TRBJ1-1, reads SAVISQKPSRDICQRGTSLTIQCQVDSQVTMMFWYRQQPGQSLTLIATANQGSEATYESGFVIDKFPISRPNLTFSTLTVSNMSPEDSSIYLCSVEGVGTEAFFGQGTRLTVV.

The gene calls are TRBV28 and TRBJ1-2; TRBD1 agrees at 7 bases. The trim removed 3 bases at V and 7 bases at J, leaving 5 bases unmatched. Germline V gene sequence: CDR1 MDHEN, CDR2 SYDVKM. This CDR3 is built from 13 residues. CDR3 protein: CASSLTGNFGYTF. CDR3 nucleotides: TGTGCCAGCAGTTTGACAGGGAATTTTGGCTACACCTTC.

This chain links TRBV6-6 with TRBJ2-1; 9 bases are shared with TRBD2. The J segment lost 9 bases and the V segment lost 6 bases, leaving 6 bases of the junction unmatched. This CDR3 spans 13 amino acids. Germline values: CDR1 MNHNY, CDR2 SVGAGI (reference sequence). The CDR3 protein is CASSLSGRSEQFF. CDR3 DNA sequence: TGTGCCAGCAGCTTGAGCGGGAGGAGTGAGCAGTTCTTC.

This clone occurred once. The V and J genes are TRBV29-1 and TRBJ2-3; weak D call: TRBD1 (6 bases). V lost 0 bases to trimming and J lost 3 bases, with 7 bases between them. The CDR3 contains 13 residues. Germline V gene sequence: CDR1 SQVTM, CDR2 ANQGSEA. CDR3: CSVEDRGTDTQYF. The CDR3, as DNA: TGCAGCGTTGAAGACAGGGGAACAGATACGCAGTATTTT.

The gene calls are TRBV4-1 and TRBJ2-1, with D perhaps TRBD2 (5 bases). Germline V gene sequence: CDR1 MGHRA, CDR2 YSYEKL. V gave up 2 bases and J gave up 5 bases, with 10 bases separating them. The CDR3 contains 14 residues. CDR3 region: CASSQPARDNEQFF. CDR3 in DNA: TGCGCCAGCAGCCAACCAGCGCGGGACAATGAGCAGTTCTTC.

The chain's CDR3 is CASRPPRLATQYF. CDR3 DNA sequence: TGCGCCAGCAGACCTCCCCGACTAGCTACCCAGTACTTC. The rearrangement uses TRBV5-1 and TRBJ2-5; 7 bases align to TRBD2. Germline trimming cut 5 bases from V and 8 bases from J; bases unmatched to any gene: 9. Germline values: CDR1 SGHRS, CDR2 YFSETQ. This CDR3 spans 13 amino acids.

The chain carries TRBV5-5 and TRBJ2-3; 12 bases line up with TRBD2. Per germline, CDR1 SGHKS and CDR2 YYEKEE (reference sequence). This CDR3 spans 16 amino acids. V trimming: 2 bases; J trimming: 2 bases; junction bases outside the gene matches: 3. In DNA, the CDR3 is TGTGCCAGCAGCTTCGGACTAGCGGGAAACACAGATACGCAGTATTTT. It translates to CASSFGLAGNTDTQYF.

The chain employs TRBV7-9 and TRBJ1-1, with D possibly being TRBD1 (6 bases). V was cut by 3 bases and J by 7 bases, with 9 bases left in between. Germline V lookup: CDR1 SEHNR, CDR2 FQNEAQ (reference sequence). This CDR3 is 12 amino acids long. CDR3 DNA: TGTGCCAGCAGCTTTGACAGGCATGAAGCTTTCTTT. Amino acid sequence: CASSFDRHEAFF.

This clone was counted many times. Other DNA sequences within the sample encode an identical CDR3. The CDR3 coding sequence is TGCGCCAGCAGCCAAGGGCCAGGGGGAATAGAGACCCAGTACTTC. It yields the protein CASSQGPGGIETQYF. This chain joins TRBV4-1 and TRBJ2-5; 7 positions match TRBD1. Germline lookup yields CDR1 MGHRA and CDR2 YSYEKL. After removal of 1 base from V and 4 bases from J, the junction contained 6 bases not matched to a gene. The CDR3 contains 15 residues.

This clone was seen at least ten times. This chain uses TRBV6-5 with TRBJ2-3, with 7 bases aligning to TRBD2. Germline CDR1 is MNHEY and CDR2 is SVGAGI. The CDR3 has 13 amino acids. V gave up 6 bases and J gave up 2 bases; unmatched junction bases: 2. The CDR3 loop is CASRREPTDTQYF. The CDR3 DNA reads TGTGCCAGCAGGCGGGAGCCCACAGATACGCAGTATTTT.

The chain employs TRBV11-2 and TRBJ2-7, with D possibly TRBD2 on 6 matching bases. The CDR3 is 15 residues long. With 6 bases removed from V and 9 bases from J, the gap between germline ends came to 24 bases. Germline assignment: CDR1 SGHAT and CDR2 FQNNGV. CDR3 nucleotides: TGTGCCAGCAGTTCCATCCGCGGGGAGTGGCGAGGGCAGTACTTC. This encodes CASSSIRGEWRGQYF. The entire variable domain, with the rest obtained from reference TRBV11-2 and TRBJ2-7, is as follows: EAGVAQSPRYKIIEKRQSVAFWCNPISGHATLYWYQQILGQGPKLLIQFQNNGVVDDSQLPKDRFSAERLKGVDSTLKIQPAKLEDSAVYLCASSSIRGEWRGQYFGPGTRLTVT.

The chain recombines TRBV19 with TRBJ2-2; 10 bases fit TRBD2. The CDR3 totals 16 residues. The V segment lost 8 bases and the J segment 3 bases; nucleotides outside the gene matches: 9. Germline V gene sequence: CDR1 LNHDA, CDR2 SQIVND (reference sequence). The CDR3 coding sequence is TGTGCCAGTCGGACCGGGACTAGCGTCGACACCGGGGAGCTGTTTTTT. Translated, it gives CASRTGTSVDTGELFF.

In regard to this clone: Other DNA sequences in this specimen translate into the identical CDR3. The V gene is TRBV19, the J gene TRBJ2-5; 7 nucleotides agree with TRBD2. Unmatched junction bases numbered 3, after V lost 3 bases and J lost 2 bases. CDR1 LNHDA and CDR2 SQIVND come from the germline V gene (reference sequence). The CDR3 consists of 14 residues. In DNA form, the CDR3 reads TGTGCCAGTAGTATGGGGGGGATTCAAGAGACCCAGTACTTC. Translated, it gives CASSMGGIQETQYF.

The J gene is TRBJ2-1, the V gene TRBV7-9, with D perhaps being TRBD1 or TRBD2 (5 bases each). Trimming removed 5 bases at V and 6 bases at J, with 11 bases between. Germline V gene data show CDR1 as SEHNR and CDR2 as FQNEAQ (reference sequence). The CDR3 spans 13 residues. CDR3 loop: CASSPRGTNEQFF. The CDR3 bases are TGTGCCAGCAGCCCGAGGGGTACCAATGAGCAGTTCTTC.

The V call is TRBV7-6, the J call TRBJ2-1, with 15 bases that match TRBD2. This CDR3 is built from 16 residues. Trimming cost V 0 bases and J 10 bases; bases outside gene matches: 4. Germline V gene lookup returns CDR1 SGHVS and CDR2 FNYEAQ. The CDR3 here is CASSLARTSGRGEQFF. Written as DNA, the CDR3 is TGTGCCAGCAGCTTAGCTCGGACTAGCGGGAGGGGCGAGCAGTTCTTC.

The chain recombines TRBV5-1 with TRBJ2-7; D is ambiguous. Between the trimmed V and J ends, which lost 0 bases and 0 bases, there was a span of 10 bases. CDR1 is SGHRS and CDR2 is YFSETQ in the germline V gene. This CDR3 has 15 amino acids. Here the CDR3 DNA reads TGCGCCAGCAGCTTGGCCTTTCTAAGCTCCTACGAGCAGTACTTC. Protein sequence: CASSLAFLSSYEQYF.

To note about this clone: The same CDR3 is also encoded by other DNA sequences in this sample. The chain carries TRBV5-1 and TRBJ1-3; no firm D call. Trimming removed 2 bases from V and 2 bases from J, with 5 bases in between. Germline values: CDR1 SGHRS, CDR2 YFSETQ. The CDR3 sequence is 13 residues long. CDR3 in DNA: TGCGCCAGCAGCTTAGGAGCTGGAAACACCATATATTTT. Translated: CASSLGAGNTIYF.

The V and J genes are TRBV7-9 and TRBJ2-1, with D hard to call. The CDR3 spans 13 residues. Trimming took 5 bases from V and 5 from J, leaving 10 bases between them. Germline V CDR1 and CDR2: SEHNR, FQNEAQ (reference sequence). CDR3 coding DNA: TGTGCCAGCAGCCCGAACTACCACAATGAGCAGTTCTTC. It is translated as CASSPNYHNEQFF. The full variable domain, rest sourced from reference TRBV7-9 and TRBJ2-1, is DTGVSQNPRHKITKRGQNVTFRCDPISEHNRLYWYRQTLGQGPEFLTYFQNEAQLEKSRLLSDRFSAERPKGSFSTLEIQRTEQGDSAMYLCASSPNYHNEQFFGPGTRLTVL.

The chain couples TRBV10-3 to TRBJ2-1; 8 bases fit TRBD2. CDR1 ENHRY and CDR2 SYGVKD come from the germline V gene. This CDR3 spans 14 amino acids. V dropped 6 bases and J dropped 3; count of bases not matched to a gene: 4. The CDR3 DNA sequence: TGTGCCATCAGCAACAGCGGGAGCTACAATGAGCAGTTCTTC. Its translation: CAISNSGSYNEQFF.

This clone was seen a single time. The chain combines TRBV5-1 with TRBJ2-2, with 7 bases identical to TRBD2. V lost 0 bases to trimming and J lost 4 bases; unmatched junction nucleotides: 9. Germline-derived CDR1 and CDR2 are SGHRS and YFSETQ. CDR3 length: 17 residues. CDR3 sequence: CASSLAGGLRATGELFF. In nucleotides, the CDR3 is TGCGCCAGCAGCTTGGCCGGGGGACTAAGGGCCACCGGGGAGCTGTTTTTT. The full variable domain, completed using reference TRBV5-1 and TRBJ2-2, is KAGVTQTPRYLIKTRGQQVTLSCSPISGHRSVSWYQQTPGQGLQFLFEYFSETQRNKGNFPGRFSGRQFSNSRSEMNVSTLELGDSALYLCASSLAGGLRATGELFFGEGSRLTVL.

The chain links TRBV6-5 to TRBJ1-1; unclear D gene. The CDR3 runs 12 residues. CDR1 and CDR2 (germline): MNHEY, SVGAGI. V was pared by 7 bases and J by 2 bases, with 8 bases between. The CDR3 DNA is TGTGCCAGCAAAAGCGTTAACACTGAAGCTTTCTTT. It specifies CASKSVNTEAFF.

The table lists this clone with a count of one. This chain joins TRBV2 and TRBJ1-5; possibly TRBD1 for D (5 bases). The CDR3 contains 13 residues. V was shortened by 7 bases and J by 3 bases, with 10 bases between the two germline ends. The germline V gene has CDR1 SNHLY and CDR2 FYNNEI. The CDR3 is CASKRGANQPQHF. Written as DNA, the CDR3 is TGTGCCAGCAAGAGAGGGGCCAATCAGCCCCAGCATTTT.

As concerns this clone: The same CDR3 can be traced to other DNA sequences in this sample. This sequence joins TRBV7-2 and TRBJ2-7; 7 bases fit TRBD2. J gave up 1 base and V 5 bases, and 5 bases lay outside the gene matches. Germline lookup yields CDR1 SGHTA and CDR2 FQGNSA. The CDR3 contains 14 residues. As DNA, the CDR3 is TGTGCCAGCAGCACCCAGCGGGATTCCTACGAGCAGTACTTC. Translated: CASSTQRDSYEQYF.

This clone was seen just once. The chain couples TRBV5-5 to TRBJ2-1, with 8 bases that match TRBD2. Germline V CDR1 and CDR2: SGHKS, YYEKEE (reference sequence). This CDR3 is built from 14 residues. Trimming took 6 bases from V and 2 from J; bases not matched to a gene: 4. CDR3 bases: TGTGCCAGCACCCAGACTAGCGCCTACAATGAGCAGTTCTTC. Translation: CASTQTSAYNEQFF. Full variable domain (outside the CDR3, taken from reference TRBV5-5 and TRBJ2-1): DAGVTQSPTHLIKTRGQQVTLRCSPISGHKSVSWYQQVLGQGPQFIFQYYEKEERGRGNFPDRFSARQFPNYSSELNVNALLLGDSALYLCASTQTSAYNEQFFGPGTRLTVL.

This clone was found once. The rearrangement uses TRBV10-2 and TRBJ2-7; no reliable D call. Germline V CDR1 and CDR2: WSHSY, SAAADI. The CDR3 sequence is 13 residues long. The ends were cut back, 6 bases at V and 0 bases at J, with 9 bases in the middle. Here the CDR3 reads CASRYTVSYEQYF. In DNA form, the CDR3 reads TGCGCCAGCAGGTACACGGTCTCCTACGAGCAGTACTTC.

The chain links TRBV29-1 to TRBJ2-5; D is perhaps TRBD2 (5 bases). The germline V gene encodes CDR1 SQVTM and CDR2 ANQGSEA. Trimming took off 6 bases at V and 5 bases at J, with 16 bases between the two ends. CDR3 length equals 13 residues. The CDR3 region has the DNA TGCAGCGTGAGCCCGGGGTTGGACGAGACCCAGTACTTC. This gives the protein CSVSPGLDETQYF. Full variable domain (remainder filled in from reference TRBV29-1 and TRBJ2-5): SAVISQKPSRDICQRGTSLTIQCQVDSQVTMMFWYRQQPGQSLTLIATANQGSEATYESGFVIDKFPISRPNLTFSTLTVSNMSPEDSSIYLCSVSPGLDETQYFGPGTRLLVL.

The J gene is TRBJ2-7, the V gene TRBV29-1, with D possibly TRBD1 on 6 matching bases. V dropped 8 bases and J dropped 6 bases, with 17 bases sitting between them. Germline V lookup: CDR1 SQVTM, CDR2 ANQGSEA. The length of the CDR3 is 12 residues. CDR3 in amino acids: CSTTTTGFEQYF. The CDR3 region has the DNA TGCAGCACAACAACAACAGGGTTCGAGCAGTACTTC.